This TCR beta chain was captured in a study of blood T cell repertoires in COVID-19. Overall study context: The samples span acute and convalescent COVID-19 from the United States, Italy and Spain. In each case, the material was cDNA or gDNA derived from T cells, B-cell-depleted T cells, or PBMCs.

Germline V gives CDR1 MGHRA, CDR2 YSYEKL. V was cut by 6 bases and J by 5 bases, with 11 bases left in between. CDR3 length equals 13 residues. Assay used: immunoSEQ multiplex PCR; TCRdb lists only in-frame clones, some missing. The table has tens of thousands of clones, about nine tenths seen once. Material: peripheral blood. V is TRBV4-1 and J is TRBJ1-5; no clear D. This clonotype was obtained from an elderly man in a cohort sampled during active COVID-19. CDR3: CASSLSPDQPQHF. In DNA, the CDR3 is TGCGCCAGCAGTCTATCGCCGGATCAGCCCCAGCATTTT.